This T cell receptor (beta chain) was observed in a study of regulatory T cells in long-lasting Graves disease. General study findings and limits: Shared public clonotypes totalled around 2,900 in persistent patients, compared with around 880 in new patients.

The CDR3 extends over 17 amino acids. Per the germline V gene, CDR1 is SNHLY and CDR2 is FYNNEI. This clonotype was detected only a few times. No antigen is known for it. A much bigger clone sits one base away, suggesting this may be a read error. The authors built TCR beta libraries using iRepertoire HTBI primers and Arm-PCR of CDR3 regions. TCRdb recomputed calls from the multiplex PCR reads with MiXCR, one row per CDR3 protein. The table lists about 320,000 distinct CDR3 sequences, 18% of them singletons. Sample time point: newly diagnosed GD, antithyroid drugs for less than 3 months. Making the TCR library involved RNA that had been extracted from PBMCs. An endocrinology department in Xi'an, China, recruited the patients. EDTA tubes held approximately 8.8 milliliters of peripheral blood from each patient.

Sequencing used peripheral blood mononuclear cells (PBMCs), obtained at new diagnosis, from a patient treated with antithyroid drugs. The chain is built from TRBV2 and TRBJ2-2; TRBD2 agrees at 11 bases. The sequence was collected from a female donor with Graves disease. The CDR3 DNA reads TGTGCCAGCAGTGAGCTTAGCGGGAGGGCCGGCACCGGGGGGCTGTTTTTT. It specifies CASSELSGRAGTGGLFF.